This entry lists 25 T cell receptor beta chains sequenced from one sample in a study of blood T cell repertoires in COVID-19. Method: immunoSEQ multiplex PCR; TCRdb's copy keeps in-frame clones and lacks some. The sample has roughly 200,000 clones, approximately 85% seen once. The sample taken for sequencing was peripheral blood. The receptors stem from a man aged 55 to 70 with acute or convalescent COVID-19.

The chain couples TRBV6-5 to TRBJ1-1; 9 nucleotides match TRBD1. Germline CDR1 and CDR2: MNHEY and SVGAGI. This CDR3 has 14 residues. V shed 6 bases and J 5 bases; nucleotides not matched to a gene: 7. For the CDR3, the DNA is TGTGCCAGCAGCGTTACAGGGGGCGGAACTGAAGCTTTCTTT. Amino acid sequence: CASSVTGGGTEAFF.

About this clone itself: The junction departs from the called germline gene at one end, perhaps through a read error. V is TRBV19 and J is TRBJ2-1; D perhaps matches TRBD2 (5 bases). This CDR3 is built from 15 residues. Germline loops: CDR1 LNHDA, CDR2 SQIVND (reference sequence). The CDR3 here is CASSQRSVSHNEQFF. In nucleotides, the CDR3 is TGTGCCAGTAGCCAGCGGAGCGTCTCCCACAATGAGCAGTTCTTC.

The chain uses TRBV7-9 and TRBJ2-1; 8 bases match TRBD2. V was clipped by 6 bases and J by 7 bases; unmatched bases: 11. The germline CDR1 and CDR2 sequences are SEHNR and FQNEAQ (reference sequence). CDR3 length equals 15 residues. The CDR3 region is CASRPAGTRGNEQFF. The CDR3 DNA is TGTGCCAGCAGACCCGCCGGGACTAGGGGAAATGAGCAGTTCTTC.

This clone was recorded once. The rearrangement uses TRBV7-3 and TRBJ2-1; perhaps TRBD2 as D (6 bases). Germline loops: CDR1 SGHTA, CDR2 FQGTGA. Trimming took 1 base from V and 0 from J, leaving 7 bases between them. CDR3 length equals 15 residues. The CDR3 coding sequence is TGTGCCAGCAGCTTAATTAGCGGCTCCTACAATGAGCAGTTCTTC. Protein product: CASSLISGSYNEQFF.

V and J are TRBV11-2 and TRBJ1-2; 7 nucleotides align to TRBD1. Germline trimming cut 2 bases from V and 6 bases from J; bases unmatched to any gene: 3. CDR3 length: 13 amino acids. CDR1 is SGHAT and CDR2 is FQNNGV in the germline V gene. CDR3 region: CASSLLTGNGYTF. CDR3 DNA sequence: TGTGCCAGCAGCTTATTGACAGGGAATGGCTACACCTTC.

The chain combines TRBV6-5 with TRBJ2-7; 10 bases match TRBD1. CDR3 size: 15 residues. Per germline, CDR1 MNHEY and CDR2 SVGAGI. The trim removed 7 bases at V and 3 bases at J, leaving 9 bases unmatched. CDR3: CASNRGGQGRYEQYF. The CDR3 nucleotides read TGTGCCAGCAACCGGGGGGGACAGGGGCGCTACGAGCAGTACTTC.

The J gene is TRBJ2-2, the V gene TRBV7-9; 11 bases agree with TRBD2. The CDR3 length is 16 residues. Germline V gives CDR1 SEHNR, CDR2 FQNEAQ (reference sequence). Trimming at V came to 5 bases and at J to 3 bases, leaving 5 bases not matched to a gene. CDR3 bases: TGTGCCAGCAGCGTACTAGCGGGAGCCCACACCGGGGAGCTGTTTTTT. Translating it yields CASSVLAGAHTGELFF.

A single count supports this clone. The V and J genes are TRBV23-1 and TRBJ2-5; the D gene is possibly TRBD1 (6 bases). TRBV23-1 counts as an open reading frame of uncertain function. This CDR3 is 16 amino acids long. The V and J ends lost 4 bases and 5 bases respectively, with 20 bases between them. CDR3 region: CASSLRTDWIVETQYF. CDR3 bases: TGCGCCAGCAGTCTACGGACAGACTGGATAGTGGAGACCCAGTACTTC.

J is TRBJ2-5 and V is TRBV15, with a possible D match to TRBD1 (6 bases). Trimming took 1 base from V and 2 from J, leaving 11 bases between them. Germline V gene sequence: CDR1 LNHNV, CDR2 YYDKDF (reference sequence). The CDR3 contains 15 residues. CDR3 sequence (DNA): TGTGCCACCAGCAGAGGGACAGAGATACAAGAGACCCAGTACTTC. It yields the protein CATSRGTEIQETQYF. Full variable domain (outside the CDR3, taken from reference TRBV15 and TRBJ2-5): DAMVIQNPRYQVTQFGKPVTLSCSQTLNHNVMYWYQQKSSQAPKLLFHYYDKDFNNEADTPDNFQSRRPNTSFCFLDIRSPGLGDTAMYLCATSRGTEIQETQYFGPGTRLLVL.

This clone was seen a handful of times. CDR3 region: CASSIGLAGGGDTQYF. CDR3 in DNA: TGTGCCAGTAGTATTGGACTAGCGGGAGGAGGAGATACGCAGTATTTT. V is TRBV19 and J is TRBJ2-3; TRBD2 aligns across 14 bases. Germline V CDR1 and CDR2: LNHDA, SQIVND (reference sequence). This CDR3 has 16 amino acids. J gave up 5 bases and V 3 bases, and 4 bases lay outside the gene matches.

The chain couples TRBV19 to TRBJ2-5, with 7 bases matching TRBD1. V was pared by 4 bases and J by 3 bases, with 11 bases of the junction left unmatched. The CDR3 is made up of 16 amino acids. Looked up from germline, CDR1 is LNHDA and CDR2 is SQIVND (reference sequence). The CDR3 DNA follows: TGTGCCAGTAGTAAGGACGGGACAGTAACTAAAGAGACCCAGTACTTC. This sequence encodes CASSKDGTVTKETQYF.

In nucleotides, the CDR3 is TGTGCCATGAGGAGCGGGAGCCGCCAAGAGACCCAGTACTTC. This sequence encodes CAMRSGSRQETQYF. The chain links TRBV10-3 to TRBJ2-5, with TRBD2 identical over 8 bases. CDR1 and CDR2 from the germline V gene are ENHRY and SYGVKD. CDR3 length: 14 residues. Trimming cost V 9 bases and J 1 base; bases outside gene matches: 7.

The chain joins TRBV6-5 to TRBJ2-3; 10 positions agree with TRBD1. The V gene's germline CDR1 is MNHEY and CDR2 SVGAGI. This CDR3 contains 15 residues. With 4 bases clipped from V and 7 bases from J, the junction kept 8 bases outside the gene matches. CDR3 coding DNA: TGTGCCAGCAGTTTAACCGGGACAGGGGCGAATACGCAGTATTTT. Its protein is CASSLTGTGANTQYF.

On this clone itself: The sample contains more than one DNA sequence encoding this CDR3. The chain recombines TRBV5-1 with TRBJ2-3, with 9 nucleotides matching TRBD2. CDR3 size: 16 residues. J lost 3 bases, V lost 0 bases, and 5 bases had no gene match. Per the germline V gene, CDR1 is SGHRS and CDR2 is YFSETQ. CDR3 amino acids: CASSLASLAGTDTQYF. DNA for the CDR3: TGCGCCAGCAGCTTGGCCAGTCTAGCGGGAACAGATACGCAGTATTTT.

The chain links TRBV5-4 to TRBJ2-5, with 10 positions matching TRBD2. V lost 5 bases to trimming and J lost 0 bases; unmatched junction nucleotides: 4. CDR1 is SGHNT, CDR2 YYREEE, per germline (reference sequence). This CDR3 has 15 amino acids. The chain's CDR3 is CASRGTSEYQETQYF. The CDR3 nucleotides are TGTGCCAGCAGGGGGACTAGCGAGTACCAAGAGACCCAGTACTTC.

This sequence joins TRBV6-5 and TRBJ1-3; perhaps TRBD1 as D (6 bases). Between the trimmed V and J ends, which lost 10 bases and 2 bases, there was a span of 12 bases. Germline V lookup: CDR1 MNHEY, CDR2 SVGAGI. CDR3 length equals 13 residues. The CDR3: CATRAGAGNTIYF. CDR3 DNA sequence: TGTGCCACAAGGGCAGGGGCTGGAAACACCATATATTTT.

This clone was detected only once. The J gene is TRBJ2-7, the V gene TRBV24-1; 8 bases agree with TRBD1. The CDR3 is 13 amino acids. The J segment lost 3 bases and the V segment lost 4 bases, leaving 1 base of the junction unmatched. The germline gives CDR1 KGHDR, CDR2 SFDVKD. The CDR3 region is CATSETGGYEQYF. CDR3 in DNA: TGTGCCACCAGTGAAACAGGGGGCTACGAGCAGTACTTC.

CDR3 loop: CASSLGASGGYEQYF. The CDR3 nucleotides read TGTGCCAGCAGCTTAGGGGCTAGCGGGGGGTACGAGCAGTACTTC. The genes are TRBV7-8 and TRBJ2-7; TRBD2 aligns across 11 bases. CDR3 length: 15 residues. V trimming: 1 base; J trimming: 4 bases; junction bases outside the gene matches: 3. The germline CDR1 and CDR2 sequences are SGHVS and FQNEAQ.

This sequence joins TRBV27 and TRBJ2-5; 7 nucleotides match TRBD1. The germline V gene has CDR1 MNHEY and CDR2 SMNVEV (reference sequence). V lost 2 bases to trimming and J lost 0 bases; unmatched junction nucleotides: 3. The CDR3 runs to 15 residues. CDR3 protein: CASSLLGTDQETQYF. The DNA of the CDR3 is TGTGCCAGCAGTTTACTCGGGACAGACCAAGAGACCCAGTACTTC.

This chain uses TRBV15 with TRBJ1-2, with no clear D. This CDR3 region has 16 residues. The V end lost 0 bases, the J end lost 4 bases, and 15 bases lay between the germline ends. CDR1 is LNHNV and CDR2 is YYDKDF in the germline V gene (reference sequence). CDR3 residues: CATSRDQAGGGYGYTF. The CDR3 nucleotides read TGTGCCACCAGCAGAGATCAGGCTGGAGGCGGCTATGGCTACACCTTC.

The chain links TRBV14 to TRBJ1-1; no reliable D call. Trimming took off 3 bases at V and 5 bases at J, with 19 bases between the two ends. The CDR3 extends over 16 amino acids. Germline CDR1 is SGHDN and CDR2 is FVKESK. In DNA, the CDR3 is TGTGCCAGCAGCCAGGGTAGTTTAGGAAGGAGGACTGAAGCTTTCTTT. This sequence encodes CASSQGSLGRRTEAFF.

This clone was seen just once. This CDR3 is CASSMTPANYGYTF. CDR3 DNA sequence: TGTGCCAGTAGTATGACTCCAGCGAACTATGGCTACACCTTC. The genes are TRBV19 and TRBJ1-2; no reliable D call. The germline V gene encodes CDR1 LNHDA and CDR2 SQIVND (reference sequence). The CDR3 has 14 residues. Trimming removed 3 bases from V and 2 bases from J, with 10 bases in between. Full variable domain (remainder filled in from reference TRBV19 and TRBJ1-2): DGGITQSPKYLFRKEGQNVTLSCEQNLNHDAMYWYRQDPGQGLRLIYYSQIVNDFQKGDIAEGYSVSREKKESFPLTVTSAQKNPTAFYLCASSMTPANYGYTFGSGTRLTVV.

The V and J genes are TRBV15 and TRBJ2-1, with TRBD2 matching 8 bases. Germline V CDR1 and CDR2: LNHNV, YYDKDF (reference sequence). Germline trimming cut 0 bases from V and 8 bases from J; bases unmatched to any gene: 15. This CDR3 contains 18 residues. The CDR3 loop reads CATSRDKWGVGLVDEQFF. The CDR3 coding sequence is TGTGCCACCAGCAGAGATAAGTGGGGAGTGGGACTAGTCGATGAGCAGTTCTTC.

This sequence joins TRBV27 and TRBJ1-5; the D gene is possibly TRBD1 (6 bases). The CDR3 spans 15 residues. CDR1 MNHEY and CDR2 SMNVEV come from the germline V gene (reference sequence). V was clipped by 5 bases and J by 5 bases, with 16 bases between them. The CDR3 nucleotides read TGTGCCAGCAGTCCGTCTTTGGGGGCGTATCAGCCCCAGCATTTT. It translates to CASSPSLGAYQPQHF.

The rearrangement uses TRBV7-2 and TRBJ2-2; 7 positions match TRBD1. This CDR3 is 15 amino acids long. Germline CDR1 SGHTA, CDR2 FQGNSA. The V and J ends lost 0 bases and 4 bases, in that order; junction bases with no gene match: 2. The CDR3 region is CASSLAGTVTGELFF. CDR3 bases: TGTGCCAGCAGCTTAGCGGGGACAGTCACCGGGGAGCTGTTTTTT. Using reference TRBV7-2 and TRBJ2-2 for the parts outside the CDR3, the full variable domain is GAGVSQSPSNKVTEKGKDVELRCDPISGHTALYWYRQSLGQGLEFLIYFQGNSAPDKSGLPSDRFSAERTGGSVSTLTIQRTQQEDSAVYLCASSLAGTVTGELFFGEGSRLTVL.